Below are 27 T cell receptor beta chains sequenced from a single sample in a study of blood T cell repertoires in COVID-19. The protocol was immunoSEQ multiplex PCR, while the TCRdb copy is restricted to in-frame clones and leaves out a portion. Of approximately 130,000 clones listed, 77% are singletons. The specimen was peripheral blood. All receptors come from an elderly man with acute or convalescent COVID-19.

This clone was seen once. V is TRBV14 and J is TRBJ2-1; 7 nucleotides line up with TRBD2. CDR1 SGHDN and CDR2 FVKESK come from the germline V gene. V lost 1 base, J lost 8 bases, and 5 bases stayed unmatched. The CDR3 has 14 amino acids. CDR3 DNA sequence: TGTGCCAGCAGCCAAGCGGGGGGTGTATATGAGCAGTTCTTC. Translated: CASSQAGGVYEQFF.

V usage is TRBV3-1 (or the pseudogene TRBV3-2) and J usage is TRBJ2-2, with D unclear. The CDR3 contains 13 residues. V lost 4 bases to trimming and J lost 5 bases, with 8 bases between them. The germline V gene has CDR1 LGHDT and CDR2 YNNKEL (reference sequence). The CDR3 sequence: CASSPGPTGELFF. The CDR3 DNA follows: TGTGCCAGCAGCCCCGGTCCTACCGGGGAGCTGTTTTTT.

By sample fraction, this clone is medium-sized (0.01 to 0.1%). Distinct nucleotide sequences in the sample also encode this CDR3. The chain joins TRBV5-1 to TRBJ2-5, with 7 bases that match TRBD1. This CDR3 has 14 amino acids. CDR1 is SGHRS, CDR2 YFSETQ, per germline. Trimming at V came to 4 bases and at J to 5 bases, leaving 8 bases not matched to a gene. The CDR3 bases are TGCGCCAGCAGCCCGACAGGGTCTTGGGAGACCCAGTACTTC. Protein sequence: CASSPTGSWETQYF.

This chain connects TRBV30 to TRBJ2-5; 8 positions agree with TRBD1. Unmatched junction bases numbered 11, after V lost 2 bases and J lost 6 bases. From germline, CDR1 is GTSNPN and CDR2 SVGIG (reference sequence). The CDR3 extends over 15 amino acids. In nucleotides, the CDR3 is TGTGCCTGGAGTACTCGGACAGGGACGCGGAAGACCCAGTACTTC. Its translation is CAWSTRTGTRKTQYF.

In its sample, this clone was seen a few times. In DNA form, the CDR3 reads TGCGCCAGCAGCGCCAGCGGGGGGCCGAAAGAGCAGTACTTC. Protein sequence: CASSASGGPKEQYF. V and J are TRBV5-1 and TRBJ2-7; 9 bases agree with TRBD2. This CDR3 has 14 residues. The J segment lost 7 bases and the V segment lost 4 bases, leaving 9 bases of the junction unmatched. Germline V lookup: CDR1 SGHRS, CDR2 YFSETQ.

This clone was seen a few times. This chain joins TRBV18 and TRBJ1-2; 9 nucleotides align to TRBD1. The CDR3 runs to 16 residues. Germline V gene lookup returns CDR1 KGHSH and CDR2 LQKENI. Unmatched junction bases numbered 9, after V lost 0 bases and J lost 7 bases. CDR3 sequence: CASSPPGQGFGLGYTF. CDR3 nucleotides: TGTGCCAGCTCACCACCGGGACAGGGTTTTGGACTTGGCTACACCTTC.

The chain links TRBV2 to TRBJ1-1; 7 nucleotides line up with TRBD1. The CDR3 spans 14 residues. V dropped 5 bases and J dropped 8; count of bases not matched to a gene: 11. Germline CDR1 SNHLY, CDR2 FYNNEI. The chain's CDR3 is CASSPRTGREEAFF. The CDR3 coding sequence is TGTGCCAGCAGTCCTAGGACAGGTAGAGAAGAAGCTTTCTTT.

This clone was detected ten times or more. J is TRBJ1-1 and V is TRBV10-3; D is perhaps TRBD1 (5 bases). Between the trimmed V and J ends, which lost 7 bases and 1 base, there was a span of 13 bases. Germline CDR1 ENHRY, CDR2 SYGVKD. This CDR3 contains 14 residues. The CDR3 reads CAITTGRTNTEAFF. CDR3 in DNA: TGTGCCATCACCACAGGACGAACGAACACTGAAGCTTTCTTT.

The chain recombines TRBV9 with TRBJ1-1, with 7 bases that match TRBD1. The CDR3 runs 14 residues. J was trimmed by 3 bases and V by 0 bases; bases with no gene match: 2. Per germline, CDR1 SGDLS and CDR2 YYNGEE. Written as DNA, the CDR3 is TGTGCCAGCAGCGTAGTAACAGGGGACACTGAAGCTTTCTTT. It codes for CASSVVTGDTEAFF.

This chain joins TRBV6-6 and TRBJ2-3; 10 bases line up with TRBD1. This CDR3 has 14 residues. Per the germline V gene, CDR1 is MNHNY and CDR2 is SVGAGI (reference sequence). V shed 6 bases and J 3 bases; nucleotides not matched to a gene: 3. Here the CDR3 DNA reads TGTGCCAGCAGCCGACAGGGGGCTACAGATACGCAGTATTTT. Its protein product is CASSRQGATDTQYF.

This clone turned up a few times. The chain joins TRBV18 to TRBJ1-5; D may be TRBD1 (6 bases). V dropped 3 bases and J dropped 4 bases, with 13 bases sitting between them. Germline V gives CDR1 KGHSH, CDR2 LQKENI. The CDR3 is 15 residues long. CDR3 sequence (DNA): TGTGCCAGCTCACCGGGAAGGACAGAGAATCAGCCCCAGCATTTT. The encoded protein is CASSPGRTENQPQHF.

A few counts support this clone. The chain carries TRBV28 and TRBJ1-1, with D maybe TRBD1 (5 bases). CDR1 MDHEN and CDR2 SYDVKM come from the germline V gene. The CDR3 has 15 residues. The ends were cut back, 6 bases at V and 1 base at J, with 15 bases in the middle. CDR3 in amino acids: CASRSELTGNTEAFF. CDR3 nucleotide sequence: TGTGCCAGCAGGTCCGAACTCACAGGGAACACTGAAGCTTTCTTT.

The chain uses TRBV29-1 and TRBJ2-7; 7 bases are a match to TRBD1. Looked up from germline, CDR1 is SQVTM and CDR2 is ANQGSEA. After removal of 5 bases from V and 6 bases from J, the junction contained 13 bases not matched to a gene. The CDR3 totals 14 residues. CDR3 region: CSVSTGVRVGEQYF. CDR3 nucleotide sequence: TGCAGCGTTTCCACAGGGGTACGTGTGGGCGAGCAGTACTTC.

The chain couples TRBV11-3 to TRBJ2-3, with 8 nucleotides matching TRBD1. The germline CDR1 and CDR2 sequences are SGHNT and YENEEA. The J segment lost 1 base and the V segment lost 5 bases, leaving 8 bases of the junction unmatched. The CDR3 extends over 16 amino acids. CDR3 in DNA: TGTGCCAGCAGCCTAGGACAGGGCATTCGCACAGATACGCAGTATTTT. Protein sequence: CASSLGQGIRTDTQYF.

This clone was seen just once. The gene calls are TRBV11-1 and TRBJ2-1; 9 nucleotides align to TRBD2. Germline trimming cut 3 bases from V and 0 bases from J; bases unmatched to any gene: 3. The CDR3 spans 16 residues. Germline-derived CDR1 and CDR2 are SGHAT and FQDESV (reference sequence). The CDR3 spells CASSFGGGASYNEQFF. The CDR3 DNA sequence: TGTGCCAGCAGCTTTGGCGGGGGGGCCTCCTACAATGAGCAGTTCTTC.

The CDR3 reads CASSPGTVFRETQYF. Written as DNA, the CDR3 is TGTGCCAGCAGTCCCGGGACAGTTTTTCGAGAGACCCAGTACTTC. V is TRBV3-1 (or the pseudogene TRBV3-2) and J is TRBJ2-5; 7 bases agree with TRBD1. The junction had 11 bases not matched to a gene; V was cut back by 6 bases and J by 4 bases. The CDR3 is 15 amino acids. Germline CDR1 LGHDT, CDR2 YNNKEL (reference sequence).

This rearrangement joins TRBV5-1 to TRBJ2-3; a weak D match, TRBD1 (6 bases). V was trimmed by 2 bases and J by 6 bases, leaving 16 bases between them. Germline-derived CDR1 and CDR2 are SGHRS and YFSETQ. This CDR3 region has 15 residues. CDR3 nucleotide sequence: TGCGCCAGCAGCTTTCAGGGGAGTGTGGGGGATACGCAGTATTTT. Protein sequence: CASSFQGSVGDTQYF.

The rearrangement uses TRBV6-5 and TRBJ2-2, with D possibly being TRBD1 (5 bases). This CDR3 is built from 12 residues. Trimming removed 6 bases from V and 7 bases from J, with 9 bases in between. The germline CDR1 and CDR2 sequences are MNHEY and SVGAGI. CDR3 nucleotides: TGTGCCAGCAGAGGACAAGACGGGGAGCTGTTTTTT. The encoded protein is CASRGQDGELFF.

CDR3 coding DNA: TGTGCCAGCAGCTTGGGACAGGGGATCCACGAGCAGTACTTC. Protein sequence: CASSLGQGIHEQYF. The J gene is TRBJ2-7, the V gene TRBV5-6, with 8 bases matching TRBD1. CDR1 is SGHDT, CDR2 YYEEEE, per germline. V lost 0 bases, J lost 5 bases, and 4 bases stayed unmatched. The CDR3 sequence is 14 residues long.

V usage is TRBV7-9 and J usage is TRBJ1-3, with D tentatively TRBD1 (6 bases). There are 17 residues in the CDR3. Germline values: CDR1 SEHNR, CDR2 FQNEAQ (reference sequence). With 1 base removed from V and 1 base from J, the gap between germline ends came to 14 bases. CDR3 nucleotide sequence: TGTGCCAGCAGCTTAGGACAGGCGATGGGATCTGGAAACACCATATATTTT. The encoded protein is CASSLGQAMGSGNTIYF.

This clone was counted a few times. V gene TRBV10-3 combines with J gene TRBJ2-7; TRBD1 aligns across 7 bases. In germline, CDR1 is ENHRY, CDR2 SYGVKD. The CDR3 runs to 14 residues. The ends lost 6 bases at V and 0 bases at J; junction bases unmatched: 5. CDR3 sequence: CAIRGTDRSYEQYF. DNA of the CDR3: TGTGCCATCAGAGGGACAGACCGCTCCTACGAGCAGTACTTC.

V usage is TRBV7-8 and J usage is TRBJ1-1; D gene unclear. Trimming removed 2 bases from V and 1 base from J, with 5 bases in between. The CDR3 spans 13 residues. CDR1 SGHVS and CDR2 FQNEAQ come from the germline V gene. Here the CDR3 reads CASSLFQNTEAFF. In DNA form, the CDR3 reads TGTGCCAGCAGCTTATTCCAGAACACTGAAGCTTTCTTT.

The J gene is TRBJ2-2, the V gene TRBV15, with TRBD1 identical over 8 bases. Germline V gene sequence: CDR1 LNHNV, CDR2 YYDKDF (reference sequence). Trimming at V came to 3 bases and at J to 4 bases, leaving 4 bases not matched to a gene. This CDR3 is 15 amino acids long. The CDR3, as DNA: TGTGCCACCAGCAGGGACAGGGTCCTCACCGGGGAGCTGTTTTTT. Its translation: CATSRDRVLTGELFF.

The chain has TRBV7-9 and TRBJ2-5, with a possible D match to TRBD1 (5 bases). Germline V gene sequence: CDR1 SEHNR, CDR2 FQNEAQ (reference sequence). The CDR3 runs to 14 residues. V shed 6 bases and J shed 0 bases, with 11 bases lying between them. CDR3 sequence (DNA): TGTGCCAGCAGGACGACAGACAACCAAGAGACCCAGTACTTC. As protein: CASRTTDNQETQYF.

This clone has just a few counts. The chain combines TRBV21-1 with TRBJ1-2; no check of the table's D call, TRBD1, against the DNA was made. TRBV21-1 is assigned pseudogene status. The CDR3 has 15 amino acids. CDR3 sequence reads: CASPIEGVQGHGYTF. DNA for the CDR3: TGTGCCAGCCCGATCGAGGGGGTTCAGGGGCATGGCTACACCTTC.

Only one count was recorded for this clone. This rearrangement joins TRBV5-1 to TRBJ1-2; no definite D call. The CDR3 contains 14 residues. The ends were cut back, 0 bases at V and 7 bases at J, with 13 bases in the middle. Germline CDR1 is SGHRS and CDR2 is YFSETQ. This CDR3 reads CASSLGGTASGYTF. The CDR3 region has the DNA TGCGCCAGCAGCTTGGGAGGCACTGCGAGTGGCTACACCTTC.

V gene TRBV29-1 combines with J gene TRBJ1-1; 8 bases map to TRBD1. Germline V gives CDR1 SQVTM, CDR2 ANQGSEA. The junction had 7 bases not matched to a gene; V was cut back by 7 bases and J by 6 bases. This CDR3 has 12 residues. CDR3 protein: CSGLTGGPEAFF. CDR3 coding DNA: TGCAGCGGTTTAACAGGGGGGCCTGAAGCTTTCTTT. The complete variable domain, with remaining parts taken from reference TRBV29-1 and TRBJ1-1, reads SAVISQKPSRDICQRGTSLTIQCQVDSQVTMMFWYRQQPGQSLTLIATANQGSEATYESGFVIDKFPISRPNLTFSTLTVSNMSPEDSSIYLCSGLTGGPEAFFGQGTRLTVV.